Below are 5 T cell receptor beta chains sequenced from a single sample in a study of blood T cells in healthy people across ages. PCR was performed a second time for about 7 to 12 cycles using a sample-barcoded 5' primer and a J-beta primer mix. MiXCR, run by TCRdb on the 5' RACE reads, gives a single entry per CDR3 protein. The repertoire includes 1.5 million to 2 million distinct CDR3 sequences, around 50% of them detected once, and about 2.1% sits in the top ten. The sample comprised blood. The receptors derive from a woman aged 40 to 49 in good health.

This clonotype was picked up a small number of times. The genes are TRBV4-3 and TRBJ2-7; D may be TRBD2 (5 bases). V was clipped by 1 base and J by 3 bases, with 7 bases between them. In germline, CDR1 is LGHNA, CDR2 YSLEER. The CDR3 consists of 13 residues. The CDR3 region has the DNA TGCGCCAGCAGCCAAGGACTATTCTACGAGCAGTACTTC. Its protein is CASSQGLFYEQYF.

V usage is TRBV3-1 and J usage is TRBJ2-5; tentative D call: TRBD1 (6 bases). The J call could be wrong; TRBJ2-7 is a better fit for the DNA end. From germline, CDR1 is LGHDT and CDR2 YNNKEL (reference sequence). There are 14 residues in the CDR3. The CDR3 bases are TGTGCCAGCAGCCACCCCGGGACATCTGGCGAGCAGTACTTC. Encoded protein: CASSHPGTSGEQYF.

Points on this clonotype: A much larger clonotype is one base distant, so this may be a read error. The genes are TRBV7-2 and TRBJ1-2; 9 nucleotides align to TRBD1. The V gene end was trimmed by 5 bases and the J gene end by 3 bases; junction bases not matched to a gene: 4. The length of the CDR3 is 14 residues. Per germline, CDR1 SGHTA and CDR2 FQGNSA. The CDR3 DNA reads TGTGCCAGCAGCCCCGGGACAGGGCACTATGGCTACACCTTC. Translated, it gives CASSPGTGHYGYTF.

The chain links TRBV6-1 to TRBJ1-2, with a tentative D call TRBD1 (5 bases). V gave up 2 bases and J gave up 8 bases, with 12 bases separating them. CDR1 MNHNS and CDR2 SASEGT come from the germline V gene. CDR3 length: 13 residues. CDR3 DNA sequence: TGTGCCAGCAGTGAAAACAGGTTGAGCGGCTACACCTTC. Translated: CASSENRLSGYTF.

Notes on this clonotype: A read error may be the cause here, since a much bigger clone is one base away. The chain's CDR3 is CSARARPSYRDRPYANYGYTF. CDR3 coding DNA: TGCAGTGCTAGAGCTAGGCCTTCGTACCGGGACAGGCCCTATGCTAACTATGGCTACACCTTC. The V gene is TRBV20-1, the J gene TRBJ1-2; TRBD1 aligns across 8 bases. This CDR3 has 21 amino acids. Trimming removed 1 base from V and 0 bases from J; junction bases left unmatched: 22. The germline gives CDR1 DFQATT, CDR2 SNEGSKA (reference sequence).